This T cell receptor (beta chain) comes out of a study of blood T cell repertoires in COVID-19. Turning to the study itself: The cDNA or gDNA used as material had been derived from T cells, B-cell-depleted T cells, or PBMCs.

The data were produced by immunoSEQ multiplex PCR, yet TCRdb's version contains in-frame clones alone and is incomplete. The sample has 250,000 to 300,000 clones; about nine tenths are singletons. Trimming cost V 1 base and J 4 bases; bases outside gene matches: 6. CDR3 size: 17 residues. Germline V CDR1 and CDR2: LGHNA, YSLEER. This clone was counted a single time. Cohort placement rested on clinical history that participants reported themselves. Either two negative PCRs, clearance, or symptom resolution qualified Cohort 3 donors as recovered. The chain links TRBV4-3 to TRBJ1-6; TRBD1 aligns across 8 bases. The TCR originated in a young woman who had recovered from COVID-19. Sequenced sample: PBMCs or T cells enriched from blood (not recorded which). The CDR3 spells CASSQVYRGTYNSPLHF. CDR3 nucleotide sequence: TGCGCCAGCAGCCAAGTTTACAGGGGGACTTATAATTCACCCCTCCACTTT.